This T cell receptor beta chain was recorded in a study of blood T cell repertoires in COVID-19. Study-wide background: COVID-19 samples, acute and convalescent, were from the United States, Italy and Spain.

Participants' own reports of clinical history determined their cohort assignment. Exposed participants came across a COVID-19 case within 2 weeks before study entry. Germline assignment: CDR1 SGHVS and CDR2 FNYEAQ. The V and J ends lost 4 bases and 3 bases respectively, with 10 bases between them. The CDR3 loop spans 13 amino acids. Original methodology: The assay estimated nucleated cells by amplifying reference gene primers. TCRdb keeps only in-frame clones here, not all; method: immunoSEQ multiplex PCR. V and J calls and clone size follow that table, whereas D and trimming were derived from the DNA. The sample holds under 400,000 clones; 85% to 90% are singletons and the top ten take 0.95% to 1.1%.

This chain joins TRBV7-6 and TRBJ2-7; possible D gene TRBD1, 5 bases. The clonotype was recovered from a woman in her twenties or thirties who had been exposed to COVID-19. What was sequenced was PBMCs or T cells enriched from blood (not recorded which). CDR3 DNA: TGTGCCAGCAGCTCCGGACACGTCTACGAGCAGTACTTC. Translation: CASSSGHVYEQYF.